The 19 T cell receptor beta chains given below trace back to one sample, sequenced in a study of monozygotic twins with inflammatory bowel disease. Reprocessing the 5' RACE reads, TCRdb reports a single entry for every CDR3 protein and omits DNA. This sample contains about 210,000 distinct CDR3 sequences. Sequencing was done on a sample of blood. These receptors came from a human donor with ulcerative colitis or Crohn's disease, or a healthy co-twin of an affected twin (not recorded which).

The chain employs TRBV18 and TRBJ2-1; absent DNA, TCRdb's TRBD1 call cannot be checked. This CDR3 contains 15 residues. Germline CDR1 and CDR2: KGHSH and LQKENI. CDR3 protein: CASSPGTGTYNEQFF.

The J gene is TRBJ1-3, the V gene TRBV6-6; TCRdb designates TRBD1, a call that cannot be tested without DNA. Germline CDR1 reads MNHNY; CDR2 reads SVGAGI (reference sequence). The CDR3 sequence is 13 residues long. This CDR3 is CASSLTGGNTIYF.

J is TRBJ2-7 and V is TRBV20-1; TCRdb reports TRBD2, a call that lacks DNA to check it against. CDR3 length: 13 amino acids. Germline loops: CDR1 DFQATT, CDR2 SNEGSKA (reference sequence). The CDR3 protein is CSASGWEAYEQYF.

V usage is TRBV7-8 and J usage is TRBJ2-7; no DNA is available, so the TRBD1 call from TCRdb remains unchecked. CDR3 length: 15 amino acids. Germline V gene data show CDR1 as SGHVS and CDR2 as FQNEAQ. CDR3 protein: CASSLTGTVRPEQYF.

This rearrangement joins TRBV6-2 or TRBV6-3 to TRBJ1-5; TCRdb gives TRBD1 as the D gene, but with no DNA this cannot be confirmed. Germline loops: CDR1 MNHEY, CDR2 SVGEGT. CDR3 length equals 14 residues. The chain's CDR3 is CASHEAGSNQPQHF.

This chain joins TRBV4-3 and TRBJ1-2; no DNA is available, so the TRBD1 call from TCRdb remains unchecked. The germline gives CDR1 LGHNA, CDR2 YSLEER. The CDR3 contains 15 residues. This CDR3 reads CASSQAYASLGGYTF.

V and J are TRBV20-1 and TRBJ1-4. This CDR3 has 16 amino acids. Germline V lookup: CDR1 DFQATT, CDR2 SNEGSKA (reference sequence). The CDR3 here is CSARDPGPVNNEKLFF.

This sequence joins TRBV12-3 or TRBV12-4 and TRBJ1-1; lacking DNA, the TRBD1 call made by TCRdb goes unchecked. The CDR3 consists of 12 residues. The CDR3 loop reads CASTPGGTEAFF.

The chain employs TRBV7-2 and TRBJ1-3; TCRdb returns TRBD1, unconfirmable since there is no DNA. The germline CDR1 and CDR2 sequences are SGHTA and FQGNSA. This CDR3 comprises 15 residues. The CDR3 region is CASRRSVGAGNTIYF. Full variable domain (outside the CDR3, taken from reference TRBV7-2 and TRBJ1-3): GAGVSQSPSNKVTEKGKDVELRCDPISGHTALYWYRQSLGQGLEFLIYFQGNSAPDKSGLPSDRFSAERTGGSVSTLTIQRTQQEDSAVYLCASRRSVGAGNTIYFGEGSWLTVV.

V is TRBV4-2 and J is TRBJ2-2; TCRdb picks TRBD2, but there is no DNA to check that call. The germline gives CDR1 LGHNA, CDR2 YNFKEQ. The CDR3 extends over 17 amino acids. CDR3 region: CASSQEGLAESTGELFF.

The chain carries TRBV19 and TRBJ1-2; absent DNA, TCRdb's TRBD1 call cannot be checked. CDR3 length: 14 residues. The V gene's germline CDR1 is LNHDA and CDR2 SQIVND (reference sequence). This CDR3 is CASSTDRGYYVYTF.

This sequence joins TRBV9 and TRBJ1-6. The length of the CDR3 is 17 residues. CDR1 is SGDLS and CDR2 is YYNGEE in the germline V gene. The CDR3 here is CASSVEAGSSYNSPLHF.

The chain employs TRBV7-8 and TRBJ2-5; without DNA, the TCRdb call of TRBD1 cannot be checked. Germline lookup yields CDR1 SGHVS and CDR2 FQNEAQ. This CDR3 comprises 13 residues. This chain's CDR3 is CASSSRSPETQYF.

V gene TRBV28 combines with J gene TRBJ1-5; TCRdb outputs TRBD1, but without DNA this stays unchecked. The length of the CDR3 is 14 residues. Germline V lookup: CDR1 MDHEN, CDR2 SYDVKM. Here the CDR3 reads CASIEWDGNQPQHF.

The chain joins TRBV7-3 to TRBJ1-6; checking the TCRdb D call of TRBD1 is not possible without DNA. The germline CDR1 and CDR2 sequences are SGHTA and FQGTGA. This CDR3 is 15 amino acids long. The CDR3: CASSLKGGIYSPLHF.

The chain combines TRBV15 with TRBJ2-3; TCRdb reports TRBD2, a call that lacks DNA to check it against. CDR3 length: 16 residues. Germline V gene lookup returns CDR1 LNHNV and CDR2 YYDKDF (reference sequence). This chain's CDR3 is CATSLARAGGTDTQYF. The full variable domain, with the rest looked up from reference TRBV15 and TRBJ2-3, is DAMVIQNPRYQVTQFGKPVTLSCSQTLNHNVMYWYQQKSSQAPKLLFHYYDKDFNNEADTPDNFQSRRPNTSFCFLDIRSPGLGDTAMYLCATSLARAGGTDTQYFGPGTRLTVL.

The J gene is TRBJ2-7, the V gene TRBV20-1; the D call of TRBD2 rests on TCRdb alone, since no DNA is present to check it. Per the germline V gene, CDR1 is DFQATT and CDR2 is SNEGSKA (reference sequence). The CDR3 contains 14 residues. The chain's CDR3 is CSAISGSRTYEQYF.

The V call is TRBV7-6, the J call TRBJ1-1; TCRdb's D call of TRBD1 is untestable without DNA. This CDR3 has 14 amino acids. Germline CDR1 is SGHVS and CDR2 is FNYEAQ. This chain's CDR3 is CASSGTGGGTEAFF.

The chain combines TRBV11-2 with TRBJ2-5; TCRdb gives TRBD2 as the D gene, but with no DNA this cannot be confirmed. Germline CDR1 and CDR2: SGHAT and FQNNGV. This CDR3 is built from 15 residues. CDR3 loop: CASSLGGVVGETQYF.